These T cell receptor beta chains were read from a single sample in a study of blood T cells in healthy people across ages. TCRdb called the 5' RACE reads again in MiXCR, with one record for every CDR3 protein. The sample includes 750,000 to 950,000 distinct CDR3 sequences, about 29% of them seen just once. This same sample was also taken into another study, of T cells of mothers and their children.

The sample was blood. The receptors stem from a woman aged 40-49 years in good health. Both conserved end residues are trimmed from each CDR3. Each record gives: CDR3 length, V gene, CDR3 protein.

cdr3_length: 14; v_call: TRBV5-4; cdr3_aa: ASSFIPGEPQETQY
cdr3_length: 15; v_call: TRBV11-3; cdr3_aa: ASSHGNRTGGQETQY
cdr3_length: 13; v_call: TRBV7-9; cdr3_aa: ASSLPGLADYEQY
cdr3_length: 11; v_call: TRBV3-1; cdr3_aa: ASSQVATYEQY
cdr3_length: 11; v_call: TRBV30; cdr3_aa: AWTDAPGQPQH
cdr3_length: 13; v_call: TRBV6-6; cdr3_aa: ASSPTGIGTSPLH
cdr3_length: 13; v_call: TRBV7-9; cdr3_aa: ASSFYRDRAYEQY
cdr3_length: 14; v_call: TRBV4-1; cdr3_aa: ASSQEIGAAGNTIY
cdr3_length: 14; v_call: TRBV21-1; cdr3_aa: ASRKTGPVANTEAF
cdr3_length: 12; v_call: TRBV5-1; cdr3_aa: ASSLEGGGETQY
cdr3_length: 13; v_call: TRBV21-1; cdr3_aa: ASSKQGRHNYEQY
cdr3_length: 13; v_call: TRBV13; cdr3_aa: ASSNRDRNTDTQY
cdr3_length: 14; v_call: TRBV4-1; cdr3_aa: ASSQGPDLTGNGYT
cdr3_length: 9; v_call: TRBV29-1; cdr3_aa: SVTENTEAF
cdr3_length: 14; v_call: TRBV18; cdr3_aa: ASSDRQGGSYNEQF
cdr3_length: 11; v_call: TRBV6-5; cdr3_aa: ASSLQGGNEQY
cdr3_length: 14; v_call: TRBV12-5; cdr3_aa: ASGFPLGGSTDTQY
cdr3_length: 14; v_call: TRBV6-6; cdr3_aa: ASSYSAGGRNQPQH
cdr3_length: 13; v_call: TRBV12-5; cdr3_aa: ASGMVTGRNTEAF
cdr3_length: 13; v_call: TRBV9; cdr3_aa: TSSVTDRGMYEQY
cdr3_length: 11; v_call: TRBV6-5; cdr3_aa: ASSWDSSQGWY
cdr3_length: 12; v_call: TRBV5-1; cdr3_aa: ASNDLTGADTQY
cdr3_length: 14; v_call: TRBV12-3/TRBV12-4; cdr3_aa: ASSLQGTSGRNEQF
cdr3_length: 10; v_call: TRBV29-1; cdr3_aa: SVAGTGDEQY